What follows are 2 T cell receptor beta chains derived from one specimen sequenced in a study of human T cells and chemical hapten exposure. Described time point: patch test 3, about 24 weeks after DPC sensitization. Indicated treatment: therapeutic diphenylcyclopropenone sensitization with weekly scalp DPC. TCRdb re-called the RACE reads through MiXCR, storing one row per CDR3 protein. The sample has 110,000 or so distinct CDR3 sequences, about 34% seen once. Here the sequenced sample was whole blood, taken in connection with sensitization to the hapten diphenylcyclopropenone (DPC). These receptors were taken from a man in his forties with alopecia areata. Some clones in this sample may be carry-over from other donors' samples.

The rearrangement joins TRBV6-2 or TRBV6-3 to TRBJ2-7, with a tentative D call TRBD2 (6 bases). This CDR3 has 16 residues. Germline V gene lookup returns CDR1 MNHEY and CDR2 SVGEGT. Trimming cost V 2 bases and J 3 bases, with 17 bases left between them. CDR3 sequence reads: CASSYGAGTSVYEQYV. The CDR3 DNA is TGTGCCAGCAGTTACGGAGCCGGGACTTCGGTCTACGAGCAGTACGTC.

This chain connects TRBV28 to TRBJ2-1, with D perhaps matching TRBD1 (7 bases). Germline V gives CDR1 MDHEN, CDR2 SYDVKM. The germline V and J ends were trimmed by 6 bases and 3 bases, with 18 bases remaining between them. CDR3 length equals 16 residues. The CDR3 region is CASSSPWRDSYNEQFF. The CDR3 DNA follows: TGTGCCAGCAGCTCCCCATGGCGGGACAGCTACAATGAGCAGTTCTTC. Together with reference TRBV28 and TRBJ2-1, the CDR3 gives the full variable domain: DVKVTQSSRYLVKRTGEKVFLECVQDMDHENMFWYRQDPGLGLRLIYFSYDVKMKEKGDIPEGYSVSREKKERFSLILESASTNQTSMYLCASSSPWRDSYNEQFFGPGTRLTVL.